Listed here are 8 T cell receptor beta chains from one sample, sequenced in a study of blood T cell repertoires in COVID-19. Some clones are missing from TCRdb's copy, which holds only in-frame ones; the method was immunoSEQ multiplex PCR. The sample shows about 160,000 clones, roughly 85% of them seen only once. Specimen: PBMCs or T cells enriched from blood (not recorded which). Receptors originate from a man aged 55 to 70 who had recovered from COVID-19.

This clone came up a few times. The CDR3 sequence: CASSPDRYNSPLHF. The DNA for the CDR3 is TGTGCCAGCAGCCCGGACAGGTATAATTCACCCCTCCACTTT. This chain joins TRBV5-4 and TRBJ1-6; 7 bases line up with TRBD1. V lost 4 bases and J lost 4; bases outside the gene matches: 2. This CDR3 has 14 residues. The germline V gene encodes CDR1 SGHNT and CDR2 YYREEE (reference sequence).

About this clone: One end of the junction fails to match germline, which may point to a read error. V gene TRBV11-2 combines with J gene TRBJ1-2; 9 bases agree with TRBD1. This CDR3 has 17 residues. The germline gives CDR1 SGHAT, CDR2 FQNNGV. CDR3 sequence reads: CASSVEYRDRDTYGYTF. CDR3 sequence (DNA): TGTGCCAGCAGCGTAGAGTACCGGGACAGGGATACCTATGGCTACACCTTC. The full variable domain, its missing parts supplied by reference TRBV11-2 and TRBJ1-2, is EAGVAQSPRYKIIEKRQSVAFWCNPISGHATLYWYQQILGQGPKLLIQFQNNGVVDDSQLPKDRFSAERLKGVDSTLKIQPAKLEDSAVYLCASSVEYRDRDTYGYTFGSGTRLTVV.

The chain is built from TRBV5-5 and TRBJ2-6, with TRBD1 matching 8 bases. CDR3 length: 19 amino acids. Per germline, CDR1 SGHKS and CDR2 YYEKEE (reference sequence). The J segment lost 4 bases and the V segment lost 2 bases, leaving 14 bases of the junction unmatched. The CDR3 protein is CASSFKFQDRVLGANVLTF. For the CDR3, the DNA is TGTGCCAGCAGCTTCAAATTCCAGGACAGGGTGCTAGGGGCCAACGTCCTGACTTTC.

The chain combines TRBV9 with TRBJ1-2, with D unresolved. The CDR3 is 14 amino acids. The ends were cut back, 0 bases at V and 7 bases at J, with 13 bases in the middle. Germline V gene lookup returns CDR1 SGDLS and CDR2 YYNGEE. In nucleotides, the CDR3 is TGTGCCAGCAGCGTAGCTCTGGCCGGGTCTGGCTACACCTTC. Its translation: CASSVALAGSGYTF.

This clone appeared once. The chain uses TRBV6-8 and TRBJ2-1, with TRBD1 matching 8 bases. The junction had 1 base not matched to a gene; V was cut back by 6 bases and J by 12 bases. The germline V gene has CDR1 MNHGY and CDR2 SAAAGT. The CDR3 contains 10 residues. CDR3 coding DNA: TGTGCCAGCAGGCAGGGGGCGCAGTTCTTC. The encoded protein is CASRQGAQFF.

The rearrangement joins TRBV11-2 to TRBJ2-3; TRBD2 matches at 14 bases. Per the germline V gene, CDR1 is SGHAT and CDR2 is FQNNGV. The CDR3 contains 17 residues. The trim removed 5 bases at V and 0 bases at J, leaving 4 bases unmatched. The CDR3 spells CASSPRTSGGSTDTQYF. As DNA, the CDR3 is TGTGCCAGCAGCCCCCGGACTAGCGGGGGGAGCACAGATACGCAGTATTTT.

The chain has TRBV24-1 and TRBJ2-1; D is ambiguous. The V gene's germline CDR1 is KGHDR and CDR2 SFDVKD. The ends were cut back, 7 bases at V and 5 bases at J, with 5 bases in the middle. The CDR3 is 11 amino acids. CDR3 sequence reads: CATRRDNEQFF. CDR3 nucleotides: TGTGCCACCAGGAGAGACAATGAGCAGTTCTTC.

This clone was picked up one time. J is TRBJ1-5 and V is TRBV19; no clear D. Germline lookup yields CDR1 LNHDA and CDR2 SQIVND (reference sequence). Trimming left V 2 bases short and J 7 bases short, with 9 bases between. This CDR3 has 13 amino acids. CDR3 coding DNA: TGTGCCAGTAGTATAAGGGAGCGGCAGCCCCAGCATTTT. This translates into CASSIRERQPQHF.